This is a list of T cell receptor beta chains from one sample in a study of T-cell memory formation after mild COVID-19. One entry per CDR3 protein results from TCRdb running MiXCR on the 5' RACE reads. Of about 310,000 distinct CDR3 sequences in the sample, roughly a fifth were seen once. Material: PBMCs or a T cell subset sorted from them (not recorded which). These TCRs come from a man younger than 35 who had mild COVID-19 (a few samples of this study predate the infection). Cell type and time point are not known. The CDR3 runs from the conserved cysteine through the conserved F or W. D genes are given only for firm matches. Expanded clones get a size class; other rows say once, few or many, or leave the size out.

V	size	D	J	CDR3	DNA
TRBV7-9	.	TRBD2	TRBJ2-6	CASSSRAGVLTF	TGTGCCAGCAGCTCCCGAGCGGGGGTCCTGACTTTC
TRBV5-1	few	.	TRBJ2-5	CASSLGGVRETQYF	TGCGCCAGCAGCTTGGGTGGGGTAAGAGAGACCCAGTACTTC
TRBV20-1	.	.	TRBJ1-1	CSAAGGLAFF	TGCAGTGCGGCCGGGGGGTTGGCTTTCTTT
TRBV4-1	.	.	TRBJ2-1	CASSQPAGDEQFF	TGCGCCAGCAGCCAACCTGCTGGCGATGAGCAGTTCTTC
TRBV12-3/TRBV12-4	few	.	TRBJ1-2	CASSFQIRGGYTF	TGTGCCAGCAGTTTTCAGATCAGGGGTGGCTACACCTTC
TRBV15	.	TRBD1	TRBJ1-2	CATSLGTENYGYTF	TGTGCCACCAGCCTTGGGACAGAAAACTATGGCTACACCTTC
TRBV7-2	.	.	TRBJ1-1	CASSLAGSMNTEAFF	TGTGCCAGCAGCTTAGCGGGATCCATGAACACTGAAGCTTTCTTT
TRBV7-9	few	.	TRBJ1-6	CASAGTYYNSPLHF	TGTGCCAGCGCTGGGACCTACTATAATTCACCCCTCCACTTT
TRBV4-1	.	TRBD1	TRBJ1-5	CASSQWVGTGVWPQHF	TGCGCCAGCAGCCAATGGGTCGGGACAGGGGTTTGGCCCCAGCATTTT
TRBV6-6	many	.	TRBJ2-4	CASSYGILNIQYF	TGTGCCAGCAGTTATGGCATTTTAAACATTCAGTACTTC
TRBV20-1	many	.	TRBJ2-7	CSARYLASTGEQYF	TGCAGTGCTAGGTATCTGGCCTCGACGGGGGAGCAGTACTTC
TRBV3-1	few	TRBD1	TRBJ1-2	CASSGGDSDSYGYTF	TGTGCCAGCAGCGGTGGGGACAGTGACTCCTATGGCTACACCTTC
TRBV5-1	.	TRBD1	TRBJ2-3	CASSWNGQGQADTQYF	TGCGCCAGCAGCTGGAACGGACAGGGACAAGCGGATACGCAGTATTTT
TRBV19	few	TRBD1	TRBJ2-7	CASSIRDRVYEQYF	TGTGCCAGTAGTATCCGGGACAGGGTCTACGAGCAGTACTTC
TRBV5-1	.	TRBD1	TRBJ1-6	CASSSQGGQLHF	TGCGCCAGCAGCTCTCAGGGGGGTCAGCTCCACTTT
TRBV7-3	.	.	TRBJ2-1	CASSLNVGGEQFF	TGTGCCAGCAGCTTAAATGTGGGAGGTGAGCAGTTCTTC
TRBV15	few	.	TRBJ1-5	CATSREAPTVSNQPQHF	TGTGCCACCAGCAGAGAAGCCCCGACAGTTAGCAATCAGCCCCAGCATTTT
TRBV28	few	.	TRBJ1-4	CASTKAGNEKLFF	TGTGCCAGTACAAAAGCGGGAAATGAAAAACTGTTTTTT
TRBV5-1	.	.	TRBJ2-5	CASSLKQEQETQYF	TGCGCCAGCAGCTTGAAACAGGAACAAGAGACCCAGTACTTC
TRBV29-1	.	.	TRBJ1-2	CSAGGLNYGYTF	TGCAGCGCCGGAGGGCTGAACTATGGCTACACCTTC
TRBV25-1	.	TRBD1	TRBJ2-5	CASSPDRGYQETQYF	TGTGCCAGCAGTCCGGACAGGGGGTACCAAGAGACCCAGTACTTC
TRBV7-2	.	.	TRBJ1-2	CASSPLYGYTF	TGTGCCAGCAGCCCCCTCTATGGCTACACCTTC
TRBV6-5	few	TRBD1	TRBJ1-6	CASSYSKGASSPLHF	TGTGCCAGCAGTTACTCGAAGGGGGCGAGTTCACCCCTCCACTTT
TRBV20-1	.	.	TRBJ2-5	CSASDPNQETQYF	TGCAGTGCTAGTGACCCAAACCAAGAGACCCAGTACTTC